This T cell receptor beta chain was sequenced in a study of blood T cells in healthy people across ages. Russia was home to the donors, healthy Caucasian individuals aged about 6 to 90. This CDR3 is 18 amino acids long. Germline V gene data show CDR1 as DFQATT and CDR2 as SNEGSKA (reference sequence). Trimming took 0 bases from V and 5 from J; bases not matched to a gene: 16. Primed by a sample-barcoded 5' primer and a J-beta primer mix, a second PCR proceeded for 7 to 11 cycles. TCRdb reanalysed the 5' RACE reads using MiXCR and keeps one entry per CDR3 protein. The sample includes 500,000 to 600,000 distinct CDR3 sequences, approximately 30% seen only once; the top ten take approximately 17%.

V usage is TRBV20-1 and J usage is TRBJ2-5, with 9 bases that match TRBD2. Sequencing input: blood. This clonotype originated in a woman in her 70s in good health. The DNA of the CDR3 is TGCAGTGCTAGAGATATATATAGCGGGGGAAGGAGTGTCGAGACCCAGTACTTC. Its protein is CSARDIYSGGRSVETQYF.